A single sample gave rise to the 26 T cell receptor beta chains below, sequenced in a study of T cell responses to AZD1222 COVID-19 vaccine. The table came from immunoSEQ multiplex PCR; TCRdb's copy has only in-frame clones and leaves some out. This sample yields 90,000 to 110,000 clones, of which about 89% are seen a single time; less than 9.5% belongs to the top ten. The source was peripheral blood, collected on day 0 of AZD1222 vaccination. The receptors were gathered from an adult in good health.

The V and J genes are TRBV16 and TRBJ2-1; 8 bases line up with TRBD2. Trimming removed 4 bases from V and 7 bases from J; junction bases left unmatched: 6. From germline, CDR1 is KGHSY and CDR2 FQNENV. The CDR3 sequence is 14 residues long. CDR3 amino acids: CASSLPTSVNEQFF. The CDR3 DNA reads TGTGCCAGCAGCCTCCCGACTAGCGTAAATGAGCAGTTCTTC.

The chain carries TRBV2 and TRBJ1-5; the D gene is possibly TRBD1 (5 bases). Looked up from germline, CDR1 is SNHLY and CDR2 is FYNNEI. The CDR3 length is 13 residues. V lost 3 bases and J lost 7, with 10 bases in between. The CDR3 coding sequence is TGTGCCAGCAGTGATGAGGGGATCCAGCCCCAGCATTTT. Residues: CASSDEGIQPQHF.

The CDR3 DNA is TGCAGCCCCTCCCCGACAGGGGCGGTGTCTGAAGCTTTCTTT. This gives the protein CSPSPTGAVSEAFF. V is TRBV29-1 and J is TRBJ1-1, with 8 nucleotides matching TRBD1. Germline lookup yields CDR1 SQVTM and CDR2 ANQGSEA. Trimming at V came to 8 bases and at J to 6 bases, leaving 14 bases not matched to a gene. The CDR3 runs 14 residues.

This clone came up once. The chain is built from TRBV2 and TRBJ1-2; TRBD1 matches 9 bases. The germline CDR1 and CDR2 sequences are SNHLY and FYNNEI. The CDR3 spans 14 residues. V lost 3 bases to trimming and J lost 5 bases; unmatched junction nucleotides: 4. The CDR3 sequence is CASSESGTGYGYTF. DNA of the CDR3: TGTGCCAGCAGTGAGTCGGGGACAGGGTATGGCTACACCTTC.

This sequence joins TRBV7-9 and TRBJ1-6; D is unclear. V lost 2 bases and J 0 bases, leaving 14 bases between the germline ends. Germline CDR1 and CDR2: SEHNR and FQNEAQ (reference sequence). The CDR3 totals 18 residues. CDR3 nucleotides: TGTGCCAGCAGCTTAAAGGGTACACCGAGCTCCTATAATTCACCCCTCCACTTT. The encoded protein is CASSLKGTPSSYNSPLHF.

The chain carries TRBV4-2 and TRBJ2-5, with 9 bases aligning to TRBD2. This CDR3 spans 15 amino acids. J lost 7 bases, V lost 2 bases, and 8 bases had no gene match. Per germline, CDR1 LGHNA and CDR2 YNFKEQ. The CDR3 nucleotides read TGTGCCAGCAGCCAATCATTGGGGCGGGAGGGGACCCAGTACTTC. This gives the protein CASSQSLGREGTQYF.

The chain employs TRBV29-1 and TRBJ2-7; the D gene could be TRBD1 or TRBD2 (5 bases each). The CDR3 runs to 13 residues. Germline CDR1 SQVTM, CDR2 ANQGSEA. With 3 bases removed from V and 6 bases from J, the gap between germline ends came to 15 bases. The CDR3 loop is CSVEGRDLGEQYF. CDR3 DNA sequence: TGCAGCGTTGAGGGCAGGGACCTGGGCGAGCAGTACTTC.

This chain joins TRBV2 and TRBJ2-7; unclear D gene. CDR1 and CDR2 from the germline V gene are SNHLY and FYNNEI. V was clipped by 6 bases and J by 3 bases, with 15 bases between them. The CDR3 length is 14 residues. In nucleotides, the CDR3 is TGTGCCAGCAGAAGTCGGGCGGCAGACTACGAGCAGTACTTC. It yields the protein CASRSRAADYEQYF.

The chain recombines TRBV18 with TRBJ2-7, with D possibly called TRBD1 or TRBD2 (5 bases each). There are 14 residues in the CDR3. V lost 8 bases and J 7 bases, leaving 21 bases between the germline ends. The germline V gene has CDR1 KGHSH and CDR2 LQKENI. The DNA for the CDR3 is TGTGCCAGCGGAGAGACCGGGACCCCTGCAGAGCAGTACTTC. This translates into CASGETGTPAEQYF.

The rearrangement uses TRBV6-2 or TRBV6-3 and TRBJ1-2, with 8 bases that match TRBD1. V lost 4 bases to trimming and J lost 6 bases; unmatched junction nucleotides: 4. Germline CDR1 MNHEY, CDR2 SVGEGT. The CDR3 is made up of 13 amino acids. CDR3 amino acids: CASSSDRANGYTF. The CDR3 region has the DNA TGTGCCAGCAGTTCGGACAGGGCCAATGGCTACACCTTC.

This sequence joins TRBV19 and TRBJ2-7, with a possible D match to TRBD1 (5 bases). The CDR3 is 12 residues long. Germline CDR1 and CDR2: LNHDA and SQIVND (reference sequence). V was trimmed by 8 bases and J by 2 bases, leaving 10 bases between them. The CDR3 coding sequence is TGTGCCAGTTCTGACAGCACCTACGAGCAGTACTTC. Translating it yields CASSDSTYEQYF.

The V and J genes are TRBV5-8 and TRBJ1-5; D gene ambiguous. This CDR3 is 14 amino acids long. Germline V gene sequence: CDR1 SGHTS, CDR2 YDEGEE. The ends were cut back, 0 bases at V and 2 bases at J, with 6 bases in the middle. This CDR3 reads CASSLGGGNQPQHF. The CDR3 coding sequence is TGTGCCAGCAGCTTGGGTGGTGGCAATCAGCCCCAGCATTTT.

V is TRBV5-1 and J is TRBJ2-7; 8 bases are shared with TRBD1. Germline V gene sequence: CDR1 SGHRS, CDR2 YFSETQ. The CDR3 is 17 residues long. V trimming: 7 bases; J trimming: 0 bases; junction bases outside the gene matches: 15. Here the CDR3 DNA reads TGCGCCAGCGCAACCGGGACAGGTGTCTCGTTCTCCTACGAGCAGTACTTC. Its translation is CASATGTGVSFSYEQYF. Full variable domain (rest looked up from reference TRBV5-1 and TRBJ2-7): KAGVTQTPRYLIKTRGQQVTLSCSPISGHRSVSWYQQTPGQGLQFLFEYFSETQRNKGNFPGRFSGRQFSNSRSEMNVSTLELGDSALYLCASATGTGVSFSYEQYFGPGTRLTVT.

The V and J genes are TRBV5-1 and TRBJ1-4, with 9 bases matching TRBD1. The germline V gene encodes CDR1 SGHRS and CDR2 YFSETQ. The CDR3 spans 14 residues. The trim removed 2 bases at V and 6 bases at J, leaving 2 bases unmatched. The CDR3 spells CASSFGTGHEKLFF. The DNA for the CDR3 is TGCGCCAGCAGCTTCGGGACAGGGCATGAAAAACTGTTTTTT.

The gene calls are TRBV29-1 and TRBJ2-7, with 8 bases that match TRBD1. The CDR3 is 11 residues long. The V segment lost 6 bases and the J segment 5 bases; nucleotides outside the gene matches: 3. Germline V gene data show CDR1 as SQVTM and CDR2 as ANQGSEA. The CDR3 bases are TGCAGCGTCCAGACAGGGGACGAGCAGTACTTC. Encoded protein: CSVQTGDEQYF.

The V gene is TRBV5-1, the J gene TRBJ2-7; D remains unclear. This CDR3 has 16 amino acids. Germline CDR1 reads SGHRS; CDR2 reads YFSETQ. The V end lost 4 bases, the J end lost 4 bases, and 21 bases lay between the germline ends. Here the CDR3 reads CASSPDPGAGLYEQYF. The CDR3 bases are TGCGCCAGCAGCCCAGACCCGGGTGCCGGTTTGTACGAGCAGTACTTC. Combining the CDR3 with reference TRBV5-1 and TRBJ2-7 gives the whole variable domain KAGVTQTPRYLIKTRGQQVTLSCSPISGHRSVSWYQQTPGQGLQFLFEYFSETQRNKGNFPGRFSGRQFSNSRSEMNVSTLELGDSALYLCASSPDPGAGLYEQYFGPGTRLTVT.

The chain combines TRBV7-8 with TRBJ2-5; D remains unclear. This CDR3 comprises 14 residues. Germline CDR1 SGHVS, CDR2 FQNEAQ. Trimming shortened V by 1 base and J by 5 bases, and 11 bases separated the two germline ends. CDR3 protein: CASSLEWALETQYF. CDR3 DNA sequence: TGTGCCAGCAGCTTAGAGTGGGCGCTGGAGACCCAGTACTTC.

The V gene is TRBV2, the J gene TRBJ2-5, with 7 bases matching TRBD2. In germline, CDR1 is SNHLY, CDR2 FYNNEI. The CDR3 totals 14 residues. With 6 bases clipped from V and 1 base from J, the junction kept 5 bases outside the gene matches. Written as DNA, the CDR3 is TGTGCCAGCAGCCCCGGGACTACCCAAGAGACCCAGTACTTC. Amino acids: CASSPGTTQETQYF. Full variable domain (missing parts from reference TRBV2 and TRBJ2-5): EPEVTQTPSHQVTQMGQEVILRCVPISNHLYFYWYRQILGQKVEFLVSFYNNEISEKSEIFDDQFSVERPDGSNFTLKIRSTKLEDSAMYFCASSPGTTQETQYFGPGTRLLVL.

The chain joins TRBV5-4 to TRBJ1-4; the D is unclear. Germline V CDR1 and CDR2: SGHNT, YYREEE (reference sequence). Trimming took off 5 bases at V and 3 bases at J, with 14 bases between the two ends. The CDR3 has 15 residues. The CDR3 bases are TGTGCCAGCAGTTACGAGCTCGGGGCTAATGAAAAACTGTTTTTT. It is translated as CASSYELGANEKLFF. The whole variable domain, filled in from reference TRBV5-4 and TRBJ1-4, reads ETGVTQSPTHLIKTRGQQVTLRCSSQSGHNTVSWYQQALGQGPQFIFQYYREEENGRGNFPPRFSGLQFPNYSSELNVNALELDDSALYLCASSYELGANEKLFFGSGTQLSVL.

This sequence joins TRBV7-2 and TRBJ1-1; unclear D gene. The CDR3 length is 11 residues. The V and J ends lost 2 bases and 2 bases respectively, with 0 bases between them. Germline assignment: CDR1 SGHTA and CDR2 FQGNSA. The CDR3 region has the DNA TGTGCCAGCAGCTTAAACACTGAAGCTTTCTTT. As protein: CASSLNTEAFF.

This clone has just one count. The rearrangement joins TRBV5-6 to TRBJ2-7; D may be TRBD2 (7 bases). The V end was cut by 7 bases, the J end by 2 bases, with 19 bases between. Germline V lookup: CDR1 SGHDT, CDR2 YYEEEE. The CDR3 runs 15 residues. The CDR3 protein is CASGQRDYGPYEQYF. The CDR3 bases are TGTGCCAGCGGACAGAGGGACTACGGCCCCTACGAGCAGTACTTC. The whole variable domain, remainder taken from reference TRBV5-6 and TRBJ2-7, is DAGVTQSPTHLIKTRGQQVTLRCSPKSGHDTVSWYQQALGQGPQFIFQYYEEEERQRGNFPDRFSGHQFPNYSSELNVNALLLGDSALYLCASGQRDYGPYEQYFGPGTRLTVT.

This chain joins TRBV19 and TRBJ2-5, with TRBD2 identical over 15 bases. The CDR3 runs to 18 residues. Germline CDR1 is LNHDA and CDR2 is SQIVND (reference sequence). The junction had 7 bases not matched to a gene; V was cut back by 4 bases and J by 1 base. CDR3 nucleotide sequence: TGTGCCAGTAGTAAAGGACTAGCGGGGGGGCCAGCCCAAGAGACCCAGTACTTC. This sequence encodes CASSKGLAGGPAQETQYF. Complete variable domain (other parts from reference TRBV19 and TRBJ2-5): DGGITQSPKYLFRKEGQNVTLSCEQNLNHDAMYWYRQDPGQGLRLIYYSQIVNDFQKGDIAEGYSVSREKKESFPLTVTSAQKNPTAFYLCASSKGLAGGPAQETQYFGPGTRLLVL.

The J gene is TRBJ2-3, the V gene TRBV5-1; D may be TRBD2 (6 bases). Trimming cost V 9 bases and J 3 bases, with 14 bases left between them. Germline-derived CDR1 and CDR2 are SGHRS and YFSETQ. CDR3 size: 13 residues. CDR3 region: CATSEGGTDTQYF. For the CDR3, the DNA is TGCGCCACGTCGGAGGGCGGGACAGATACGCAGTATTTT. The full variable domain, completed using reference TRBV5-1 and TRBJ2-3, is KAGVTQTPRYLIKTRGQQVTLSCSPISGHRSVSWYQQTPGQGLQFLFEYFSETQRNKGNFPGRFSGRQFSNSRSEMNVSTLELGDSALYLCATSEGGTDTQYFGPGTRLTVL.

CDR3 bases: TGTGCCACCAGCAGAGTAAGCGGGAGTGTGGAGCAGTACTTC. Translating gives CATSRVSGSVEQYF. The chain links TRBV15 to TRBJ2-7; 8 positions match TRBD2. From germline, CDR1 is LNHNV and CDR2 YYDKDF (reference sequence). The CDR3 runs 14 residues. Unmatched junction bases numbered 6, after V lost 1 base and J lost 7 bases. Supplemented by reference TRBV15 and TRBJ2-7, the full variable domain reads DAMVIQNPRYQVTQFGKPVTLSCSQTLNHNVMYWYQQKSSQAPKLLFHYYDKDFNNEADTPDNFQSRRPNTSFCFLDIRSPGLGDTAMYLCATSRVSGSVEQYFGPGTRLTVT.

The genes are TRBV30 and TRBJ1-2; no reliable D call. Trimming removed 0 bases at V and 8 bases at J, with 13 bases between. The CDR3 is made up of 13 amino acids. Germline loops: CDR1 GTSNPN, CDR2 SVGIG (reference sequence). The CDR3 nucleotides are TGTGCCTGGAGTGTACTGGGAATGGGCGGCTACACCTTC. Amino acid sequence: CAWSVLGMGGYTF.

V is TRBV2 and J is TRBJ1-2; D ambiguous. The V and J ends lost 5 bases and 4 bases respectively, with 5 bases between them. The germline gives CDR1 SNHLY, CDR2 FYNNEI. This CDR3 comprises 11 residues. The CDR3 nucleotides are TGTGCCAGCAGTCGGGGCTATGGCTACACCTTC. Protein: CASSRGYGYTF.